A single sample gave rise to the 19 T cell receptor beta chains below, sequenced in a study of blood T cell repertoires in COVID-19. Using immunoSEQ multiplex PCR, the repertoire was profiled, and TCRdb retains in-frame clones only, with some absent. The sample has about 81,000 clones; roughly 82% are singletons. The sequenced sample was peripheral blood. Every receptor here comes from a human donor in a cohort sampled during active COVID-19.

The chain employs TRBV15 and TRBJ2-3; no clear D. Trimming took 5 bases from V and 7 from J, leaving 10 bases between them. The CDR3 runs 12 residues. Germline CDR1 reads LNHNV; CDR2 reads YYDKDF (reference sequence). CDR3 sequence reads: CATSFETNTQYF. CDR3 nucleotide sequence: TGTGCCACCAGCTTCGAGACAAATACGCAGTATTTT. The full variable domain, its missing parts supplied by reference TRBV15 and TRBJ2-3, is DAMVIQNPRYQVTQFGKPVTLSCSQTLNHNVMYWYQQKSSQAPKLLFHYYDKDFNNEADTPDNFQSRRPNTSFCFLDIRSPGLGDTAMYLCATSFETNTQYFGPGTRLTVL.

This chain uses TRBV4-3 with TRBJ2-7; the match to TRBD1 covers 9 bases. Losses at the gene ends were 3 bases for V and 0 bases for J; bases not matched to a gene: 6. The CDR3 contains 16 residues. Germline V gene data show CDR1 as LGHNA and CDR2 as YSLEER. The chain's CDR3 is CASSQGTGIDSYEQYF. CDR3 nucleotides: TGCGCCAGCAGCCAGGGGACAGGGATCGACTCCTACGAGCAGTACTTC.

This chain connects TRBV5-1 to TRBJ2-7; perhaps TRBD2 as D (6 bases). CDR1 and CDR2 from the germline V gene are SGHRS and YFSETQ. This CDR3 has 15 residues. V was clipped by 4 bases and J by 2 bases, with 16 bases between them. CDR3 bases: TGCGCCAGCAGCGATAGCGGCCAGGCCCCCTACGAGCAGTACTTC. Its translation is CASSDSGQAPYEQYF.

The CDR3 region has the DNA TGTGCCAGCACCCGGAGCTCCTACGAGCAGTACTTC. This encodes CASTRSSYEQYF. This rearrangement joins TRBV12-3 or TRBV12-4 to TRBJ2-7; D not certain. V dropped 7 bases and J dropped 0 bases, with 7 bases sitting between them. CDR3 length equals 12 residues.

The V call is TRBV18, the J call TRBJ1-3; the D is unclear. Germline CDR1 is KGHSH and CDR2 is LQKENI. The V and J ends lost 2 bases and 0 bases respectively, with 8 bases between them. The CDR3 is 15 residues long. The CDR3 DNA sequence: TGTGCCAGCTCACCAACCAGAGGCTCTGGAAACACCATATATTTT. As protein: CASSPTRGSGNTIYF.

The chain carries TRBV4-3 and TRBJ2-7; 7 bases are shared with TRBD2. This CDR3 has 15 amino acids. CDR1 and CDR2 from the germline V gene are LGHNA and YSLEER. V shed 0 bases, J shed 3 bases, and the junction held 5 bases outside the gene matches. This CDR3 reads CASSQDWGGNYEQYF. Here the CDR3 DNA reads TGCGCCAGCAGCCAAGACTGGGGGGGGAACTACGAGCAGTACTTC.

The V gene is TRBV27, the J gene TRBJ1-1; D unclear. CDR1 is MNHEY and CDR2 is SMNVEV in the germline V gene (reference sequence). CDR3 size: 16 residues. The ends were cut back, 5 bases at V and 7 bases at J, with 23 bases in the middle. Written as DNA, the CDR3 is TGTGCCAGCAGTCCCCGACGGGGAGCGGCCAAGAGTGAAGCTTTCTTT. Its protein product is CASSPRRGAAKSEAFF.

J is TRBJ1-1 and V is TRBV2; D is uncertain. This CDR3 spans 13 amino acids. V was trimmed by 3 bases and J by 7 bases, leaving 12 bases between them. Looked up from germline, CDR1 is SNHLY and CDR2 is FYNNEI. The CDR3 is CASSDPGSLEAFF. In DNA form, the CDR3 reads TGTGCCAGCAGTGACCCGGGGTCGCTTGAAGCTTTCTTT.

The V call is TRBV14, the J call TRBJ1-2, with D perhaps matching TRBD1 (5 bases). The CDR3 spans 15 residues. V lost 5 bases and J lost 8, with 21 bases in between. Germline values: CDR1 SGHDN, CDR2 FVKESK. CDR3 in amino acids: CASSKRRPGVFGYTF. DNA of the CDR3: TGTGCCAGCAGCAAACGCCGACCGGGGGTCTTCGGCTACACCTTC.

The V gene is TRBV4-3, the J gene TRBJ2-1; TRBD1 agrees at 11 bases. The germline V gene has CDR1 LGHNA and CDR2 YSLEER. The CDR3 has 18 amino acids. V was clipped by 4 bases and J by 4 bases; unmatched bases: 12. In nucleotides, the CDR3 is TGCGCCAGCAGCCGACATTTCGGACAGGGGGCGCGGTACAATGAGCAGTTCTTC. Its protein product is CASSRHFGQGARYNEQFF.

The chain recombines TRBV2 with TRBJ2-3, with 10 bases identical to TRBD2. V shed 6 bases, J shed 3 bases, and the junction held 6 bases outside the gene matches. The CDR3 totals 15 residues. Germline CDR1 reads SNHLY; CDR2 reads FYNNEI. This CDR3 is CASRVLAGATDTQYF. In nucleotides, the CDR3 is TGTGCCAGCAGGGTCCTAGCGGGGGCGACAGATACGCAGTATTTT.

The chain has TRBV9 and TRBJ1-3; D is possibly TRBD1 (6 bases). V lost 1 base, J lost 4 bases, and 12 bases lay in between. The germline V gene has CDR1 SGDLS and CDR2 YYNGEE. This CDR3 is built from 15 residues. The CDR3 reads CASSVSQGAGNTIYF. For the CDR3, the DNA is TGTGCCAGCAGCGTATCACAGGGAGCGGGAAACACCATATATTTT.

V gene TRBV5-1 combines with J gene TRBJ1-3, with 7 bases fitting TRBD1. V gave up 4 bases and J gave up 0 bases; unmatched junction bases: 7. Germline V lookup: CDR1 SGHRS, CDR2 YFSETQ. CDR3 length equals 16 residues. CDR3 sequence (DNA): TGCGCCAGCAGCCCGACAGGGCGAGGCTCTGGAAACACCATATATTTT. It specifies CASSPTGRGSGNTIYF.

The rearrangement uses TRBV21-1 and TRBJ2-5; the table's TRBD1 call for D was not verified on the DNA. TRBV21-1 is assigned pseudogene status. The CDR3 has 15 amino acids. The CDR3 DNA reads TGTGCCAGCGACCGGGGACAGGGAAAAAAGGAGACCCAGTACTTC. Amino acid sequence: CASDRGQGKKETQYF.

The chain joins TRBV11-2 to TRBJ1-2, with 11 bases lining up with TRBD1. Germline-derived CDR1 and CDR2 are SGHAT and FQNNGV. With V trimmed by 4 bases and J by 8 bases, 9 bases remained unmatched. This CDR3 is built from 15 residues. The CDR3 loop reads CASSSEWTGGPGYTF. The CDR3 bases are TGTGCCAGCAGCTCCGAGTGGACAGGGGGCCCAGGCTACACCTTC.

This chain links TRBV27 with TRBJ2-3, with 12 bases aligning to TRBD2. V was pared by 4 bases and J by 2 bases, with 4 bases of the junction left unmatched. This CDR3 region has 16 residues. Germline CDR1 and CDR2: MNHEY and SMNVEV (reference sequence). The CDR3 protein is CASSSLAGGLTDTQYF. In DNA form, the CDR3 reads TGTGCCAGCAGTTCACTAGCGGGGGGCCTCACAGATACGCAGTATTTT.

V gene TRBV5-1 combines with J gene TRBJ2-1; possibly TRBD1 for D (6 bases). Germline assignment: CDR1 SGHRS and CDR2 YFSETQ. V gave up 3 bases and J gave up 8 bases, with 18 bases separating them. The CDR3 length is 15 residues. CDR3 DNA: TGCGCCAGCAGCTACCAGGGGTTCTCGATTGATGAGCAGTTCTTC. As protein: CASSYQGFSIDEQFF. Filled out from reference TRBV5-1 and TRBJ2-1, the complete variable domain reads KAGVTQTPRYLIKTRGQQVTLSCSPISGHRSVSWYQQTPGQGLQFLFEYFSETQRNKGNFPGRFSGRQFSNSRSEMNVSTLELGDSALYLCASSYQGFSIDEQFFGPGTRLTVL.

A single count supports this clone. The chain employs TRBV7-2 and TRBJ1-2, with 7 positions matching TRBD1. The germline V gene has CDR1 SGHTA and CDR2 FQGNSA. This CDR3 has 14 residues. The V gene end was trimmed by 5 bases and the J gene end by 7 bases; junction bases not matched to a gene: 10. The CDR3 sequence is CASSPGQTMGGYTF. CDR3 DNA: TGTGCCAGCAGCCCGGGACAGACTATGGGTGGCTACACCTTC.

This clone was seen a few times. V and J are TRBV4-3 and TRBJ1-1; 7 bases agree with TRBD1. With V trimmed by 4 bases and J by 1 base, 3 bases remained unmatched. The germline V gene has CDR1 LGHNA and CDR2 YSLEER. This CDR3 region has 14 residues. In nucleotides, the CDR3 is TGCGCCAGCAGCCCGGACAGGTGGAACACTGAAGCTTTCTTT. Translating it yields CASSPDRWNTEAFF.